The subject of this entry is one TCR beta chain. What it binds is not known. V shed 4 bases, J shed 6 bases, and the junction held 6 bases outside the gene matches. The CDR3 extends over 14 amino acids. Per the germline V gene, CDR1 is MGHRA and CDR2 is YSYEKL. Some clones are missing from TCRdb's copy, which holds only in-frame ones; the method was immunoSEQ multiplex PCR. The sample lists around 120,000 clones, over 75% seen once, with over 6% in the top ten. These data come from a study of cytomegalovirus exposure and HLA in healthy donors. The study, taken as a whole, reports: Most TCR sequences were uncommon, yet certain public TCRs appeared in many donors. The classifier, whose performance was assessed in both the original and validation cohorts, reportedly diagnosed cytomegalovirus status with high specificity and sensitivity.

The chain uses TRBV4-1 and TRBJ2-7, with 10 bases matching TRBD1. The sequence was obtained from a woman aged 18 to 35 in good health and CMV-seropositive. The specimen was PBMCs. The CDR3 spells CASSPGQGVREQYF. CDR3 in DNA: TGCGCCAGCAGCCCAGGACAGGGGGTCCGCGAGCAGTACTTC.